What follows describes a single T cell receptor (beta chain). What it recognizes is unknown. Every participating donor gave one draw, a heparinised blood sample averaging about 100 mL. Per germline, CDR1 SGHTA and CDR2 FQGNSA. This CDR3 comprises 17 residues. V was pared by 1 base and J by 0 bases, with 5 bases of the junction left unmatched. Expressed TCRB transcripts were sequenced, since all the RNA that had been isolated was reverse transcribed. Method: immunoSEQ multiplex PCR; TCRdb's copy keeps in-frame clones and lacks some. The table includes hundreds of thousands of clones, about 10% detected once. These data come from a study of beta chain features in type 1 diabetes. The study, taken as a whole, reports: Shortening of TCRB CDR3s, moderate but significant, appeared in all four CD4+ subsets of Type 1 diabetes patients. PCR, the amplification step, might favor shorter templates, equally in patients and controls.

The receptor was isolated from a woman aged 25 to 39 in good health. The material sequenced was naive CD4+ T cells from blood. The chain carries TRBV7-2 and TRBJ2-3, with 9 bases that match TRBD2. CDR3 DNA sequence: TGTGCCAGCAGCTTAGATAGCGGGAGATGGAGCACAGATACGCAGTATTTT. Translating gives CASSLDSGRWSTDTQYF.